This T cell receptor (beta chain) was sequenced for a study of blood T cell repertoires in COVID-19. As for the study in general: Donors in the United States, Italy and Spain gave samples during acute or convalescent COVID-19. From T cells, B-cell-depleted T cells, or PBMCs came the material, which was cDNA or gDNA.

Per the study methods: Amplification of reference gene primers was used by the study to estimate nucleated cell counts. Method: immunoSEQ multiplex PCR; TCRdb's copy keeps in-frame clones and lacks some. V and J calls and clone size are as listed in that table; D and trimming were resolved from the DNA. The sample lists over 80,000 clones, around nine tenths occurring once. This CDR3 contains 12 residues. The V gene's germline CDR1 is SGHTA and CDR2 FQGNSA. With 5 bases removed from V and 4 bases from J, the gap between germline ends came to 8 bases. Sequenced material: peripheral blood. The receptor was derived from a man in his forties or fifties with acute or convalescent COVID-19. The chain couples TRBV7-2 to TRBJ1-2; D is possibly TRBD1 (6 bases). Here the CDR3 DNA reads TGTGCCAGCAGCCCACAGGGCTATGGCTACACCTTC. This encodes CASSPQGYGYTF.